The TCR beta chain described here comes from a study of identical twins. This clonotype was detected a few times. The antigen remains unidentified. Points from the study as a whole: Weaker excess sharing between twins was seen in beta out-of-frame sequences.

TCRdb passed the 5' RACE reads through MiXCR, listing each CDR3 protein once. The sample yields about 730,000 distinct CDR3 sequences, around 20% seen once. The CDR3 is 14 residues long. Germline V gene data show CDR1 as DFQATT and CDR2 as SNEGSKA (reference sequence). J was trimmed by 4 bases and V by 5 bases; bases with no gene match: 6. The sample was also reused in another study, on T cells expressing NK-cell markers. That investigation notes: Roughly six donors showed dominant NKG2C+ clonotypes comprising about 1.0-7.0% of their CD8+ T cells.

This clonotype originated in a woman aged 18-29 years in good health. The sequenced sample was PBMCs. This sequence joins TRBV20-1 and TRBJ2-2; 8 bases agree with TRBD1. CDR3 nucleotide sequence: TGCAGTGCTCAGACAGGGGTCGGCACCGGGGAGCTGTTTTTT. Translated: CSAQTGVGTGELFF.